These 6 T cell receptor beta chains were all obtained from the same sample, sequenced in a study of T cells in Graves' hyperthyroidism and ophthalmopathy. Using RNA transcripts as the source, TCR beta CDR3 regions were amplified. During a first-round RT-PCR of the TCR CDR3, the HTBI primer set was used. TCRdb redid the calling of the multiplex PCR reads with MiXCR, one entry per CDR3 protein. Here the sample spans a few hundred thousand distinct CDR3 sequences, 15% to 20% being singletons. The sequenced material came from blood. These receptors originate from a man aged 40-50 years with Graves' hyperthyroidism.

This clonotype was observed many times. The chain employs TRBV11-3 and TRBJ2-1, with 11 bases fitting TRBD2. After removal of 5 bases from V and 9 bases from J, the junction contained 9 bases not matched to a gene. The CDR3 has 15 amino acids. Germline CDR1 is SGHNT and CDR2 is YENEEA. Here the CDR3 reads CASSVLAGGEGEQFF. The CDR3 bases are TGTGCCAGCAGCGTCTTAGCGGGGGGGGAAGGTGAGCAGTTCTTC. Variable domain in full (rest from reference TRBV11-3 and TRBJ2-1): EAGVVQSPRYKIIEKKQPVAFWCNPISGHNTLYWYLQNLGQGPELLIRYENEEAVDDSQLPKDRFSAERLKGVDSTLKIQPAELGDSAVYLCASSVLAGGEGEQFFGPGTRLTVL.

The sample holds many counts of this clonotype. The chain joins TRBV28 to TRBJ1-1; D remains ambiguous. V lost 3 bases, J lost 6 bases, and 11 bases lay in between. This CDR3 is built from 13 residues. Per the germline V gene, CDR1 is MDHEN and CDR2 is SYDVKM. CDR3: CASSFGEGPEAFF. In nucleotides, the CDR3 is TGTGCCAGCAGTTTTGGGGAGGGTCCTGAAGCTTTCTTT.

This clonotype was observed at least ten times. The chain links TRBV7-6 to TRBJ2-7, with 7 nucleotides matching TRBD1. Germline CDR1 is SGHVS and CDR2 is FNYEAQ. V was clipped by 4 bases and J by 3 bases; unmatched bases: 12. The CDR3 consists of 16 residues. As DNA, the CDR3 is TGTGCCAGCAGCTCTCGTCAAGGACAGGATTTCTACGAGCAGTACTTC. Residues: CASSSRQGQDFYEQYF.

This clonotype showed up many times. The V gene is TRBV6-1, the J gene TRBJ2-7, with 7 positions matching TRBD1. V trimming: 4 bases; J trimming: 4 bases; junction bases outside the gene matches: 4. From germline, CDR1 is MNHNS and CDR2 SASEGT. The CDR3 totals 13 residues. The CDR3 is CASSVRTGYEQYF. Here the CDR3 DNA reads TGTGCCAGCAGTGTAAGGACAGGATACGAGCAGTACTTC.

This clonotype has only a few counts. The chain links TRBV19 to TRBJ2-2; 9 bases fit TRBD1. The CDR3 is 16 amino acids. The ends lost 6 bases at V and 3 bases at J; junction bases unmatched: 8. Germline CDR1 is LNHDA and CDR2 is SQIVND (reference sequence). The CDR3, as DNA: TGTGCCAGTAGGGTAACAGGGGGCTTCGACACCGGGGAGCTGTTTTTT. Protein product: CASRVTGGFDTGELFF.

This clonotype was recorded at least ten times. The chain combines TRBV7-2 with TRBJ1-1, with D unclear. The length of the CDR3 is 13 residues. Germline-derived CDR1 and CDR2 are SGHTA and FQGNSA. With 1 base removed from V and 1 base from J, the gap between germline ends came to 4 bases. The CDR3 DNA follows: TGTGCCAGCAGCTTAGGGGCGAACACTGAAGCTTTCTTT. It is translated as CASSLGANTEAFF.